A single sample is the source of the 6 T cell receptor beta chains below, sequenced in a study of T-cell memory formation after mild COVID-19. TCRdb itself ran the 5' RACE reads through MiXCR, one entry per CDR3 protein. The repertoire consists of 470,000 or so distinct CDR3 sequences, with about a sixth occurring once and the leading ten covering roughly 21%. The sequenced sample consisted of PBMCs or a T cell subset sorted from them (not recorded which). Receptors originate from a man aged 18 to 29 who had mild COVID-19 (a few samples of this study predate the infection). Cell type and time point are not known.

The chain links TRBV27 to TRBJ1-6; D gene ambiguous. The germline gives CDR1 MNHEY, CDR2 SMNVEV (reference sequence). The CDR3 is 14 amino acids. With 6 bases removed from V and 9 bases from J, the gap between germline ends came to 15 bases. The CDR3 is CASRAPGAPSPLHF. CDR3 bases: TGTGCCAGCAGGGCCCCGGGAGCACCTTCACCCCTCCACTTT.

CDR3: CASSQRDQNRGTYGYTF. The CDR3 coding sequence is TGCGCCAGCAGTCAACGCGACCAAAACAGGGGGACCTATGGCTACACCTTC. V is TRBV23-1 and J is TRBJ1-2; 8 bases match TRBD1. TRBV23-1 is designated an ORF whose function remains uncertain. This CDR3 contains 17 residues. The V segment lost 2 bases and the J segment 4 bases; nucleotides outside the gene matches: 12.

The rearrangement uses TRBV4-1 and TRBJ2-5; D gene unclear. This CDR3 spans 15 amino acids. Germline CDR1 is MGHRA and CDR2 is YSYEKL. V lost 4 bases and J lost 0, with 12 bases in between. The CDR3 nucleotides are TGCGCCAGCAGCCGTAGGACGGTAAACCAAGAGACCCAGTACTTC. Residues: CASSRRTVNQETQYF.

This clonotype was seen a few times. V gene TRBV24-1 combines with J gene TRBJ2-1, with 11 bases that match TRBD2. Germline V gene lookup returns CDR1 KGHDR and CDR2 SFDVKD. V trimming: 3 bases; J trimming: 7 bases; junction bases outside the gene matches: 7. The CDR3 extends over 16 amino acids. CDR3 protein: CATSDPLAGGVNEQFF. The CDR3 nucleotides read TGTGCCACCAGTGATCCTCTAGCGGGGGGTGTGAATGAGCAGTTCTTC.

This clonotype was seen only a few times. V is TRBV5-4 and J is TRBJ2-5; maybe TRBD2 (6 bases). This CDR3 contains 14 residues. V was pared by 2 bases and J by 5 bases, with 13 bases between. Germline assignment: CDR1 SGHNT and CDR2 YYREEE (reference sequence). CDR3 amino acids: CASSFRGTRETQYF. In DNA, the CDR3 is TGTGCCAGCAGCTTTCGGGGGACCAGGGAGACCCAGTACTTC.

The table lists this clonotype with a few counts. The V gene is TRBV12-3 or TRBV12-4, the J gene TRBJ2-2; D tentatively fits TRBD1 or TRBD2 (5 bases each). CDR3 length: 16 amino acids. V lost 6 bases to trimming and J lost 4 bases, with 18 bases between them. The DNA for the CDR3 is TGTGCCAGCAGGACCGGGGACCGCCGATCCACCGGGGAGCTGTTTTTT. Translating gives CASRTGDRRSTGELFF.